The next 20 T cell receptor beta chains were all read from a single sample in a study of T-cell reconstitution after alpha-beta-depleted transplantation in children. Unique molecular identifiers were built into the TCRbeta library. TCRdb fed the PCR reads into MiXCR, producing one record per CDR3 protein. The sample carries a few hundred thousand distinct CDR3 sequences, around 20% recorded once. Specimen: PBMCs from the stem cell graft donor, collected from the stem cell graft. These receptors were obtained from a human donor who donated a stem cell graft to a child with acute myeloid leukemia.

V is TRBV12-3 or TRBV12-4 and J is TRBJ2-1, with TRBD1 matching 9 bases. The CDR3 is 14 amino acids. The trim removed 6 bases at V and 9 bases at J, leaving 9 bases unmatched. As DNA, the CDR3 is TGTGCCAGCAGACCGGGACAGGGAGCGATTGAGCAGTTCTTC. Its protein product is CASRPGQGAIEQFF.

This clonotype was counted ten times or more. V and J are TRBV12-3 or TRBV12-4 and TRBJ2-7; TRBD1 matches at 9 bases. V shed 6 bases and J 2 bases; nucleotides not matched to a gene: 8. This CDR3 has 15 amino acids. CDR3 nucleotides: TGTGCCAGCAGCCGAGGGACAGGGCGAACCTACGAGCAGTACTTC. This sequence encodes CASSRGTGRTYEQYF.

A few counts support this clonotype. The chain combines TRBV4-1 with TRBJ2-1, with TRBD1 matching 9 bases. The CDR3 runs 15 residues. The junction had 8 bases not matched to a gene; V was cut back by 4 bases and J by 7 bases. Per the germline V gene, CDR1 is MGHRA and CDR2 is YSYEKL. For the CDR3, the DNA is TGCGCCAGCAGCCCTTGGGACAGGGACATGAATGAGCAGTTCTTC. Protein: CASSPWDRDMNEQFF.

This clonotype was counted at least ten times. This chain joins TRBV20-1 and TRBJ2-3; D unresolved. This CDR3 contains 16 residues. V lost 7 bases and J lost 0, with 20 bases in between. Per germline, CDR1 DFQATT and CDR2 SNEGSKA (reference sequence). The CDR3 DNA is TGCAGTGTCACCGACCCCTCATATTCTAGCACAGATACGCAGTATTTT. Amino acids: CSVTDPSYSSTDTQYF.

As regards this clonotype: A read error may be the cause here, since a much bigger clone is one base away. The chain employs TRBV7-9 and TRBJ2-5, with D tentatively TRBD2 (5 bases). The CDR3 extends over 13 amino acids. Germline assignment: CDR1 SEHNR and CDR2 FQNEAQ (reference sequence). CDR3: CGSSLLGGETQYF. DNA of the CDR3: TGTGGCAGCAGCTTATTAGGAGGAGAGACCCAGTACTTC.

The chain links TRBV20-1 to TRBJ2-1; 8 positions match TRBD2. The CDR3 has 13 amino acids. The germline V gene encodes CDR1 DFQATT and CDR2 SNEGSKA (reference sequence). V gave up 8 bases and J gave up 3 bases; unmatched junction bases: 6. The CDR3 sequence is CSSSGRVYNEQFF. The DNA for the CDR3 is TGCAGTTCAAGCGGGAGAGTCTACAATGAGCAGTTCTTC.

This clonotype was found many times. V and J are TRBV20-1 and TRBJ2-1; TRBD2 matches 9 bases. The V gene's germline CDR1 is DFQATT and CDR2 SNEGSKA (reference sequence). After removal of 5 bases from V and 3 bases from J, the junction contained 11 bases not matched to a gene. The CDR3 runs to 16 residues. CDR3 region: CSALRALAGLYNEQFF. The CDR3 DNA sequence: TGCAGTGCTTTAAGGGCCCTAGCGGGACTCTACAATGAGCAGTTCTTC.

This clonotype was detected many times. The chain combines TRBV20-1 with TRBJ2-7; D gene ambiguous. The V and J ends lost 1 base and 2 bases respectively, with 9 bases between them. The length of the CDR3 is 13 residues. The germline CDR1 and CDR2 sequences are DFQATT and SNEGSKA (reference sequence). The CDR3 bases are TGCAGTGCTAGAGGCGGTTACACCTACGAGCAGTACTTC. This encodes CSARGGYTYEQYF.

This clonotype occurred a few times. The chain is built from TRBV6-2 or TRBV6-3 and TRBJ2-1; D gene ambiguous. This CDR3 has 14 residues. Germline V gives CDR1 MNHEY, CDR2 SVGEGT. Trimming left V 7 bases short and J 4 bases short, with 14 bases between. CDR3 coding DNA: TGTGCCAGCAAGGAACAAAAACCATACAATGAGCAGTTCTTC. Translated: CASKEQKPYNEQFF.

The chain employs TRBV20-1 and TRBJ1-2; D gene ambiguous. This CDR3 is 12 amino acids long. V was shortened by 6 bases and J by 2 bases, with 10 bases between the two germline ends. CDR1 and CDR2 from the germline V gene are DFQATT and SNEGSKA (reference sequence). The CDR3 sequence is CSAKTSNYGYTF. DNA of the CDR3: TGCAGTGCCAAGACATCAAACTATGGCTACACCTTC.

Only a few counts were recorded for this clonotype. This CDR3 reads CASSVGTASSGNTIYF. CDR3 bases: TGTGCCAGCAGCGTTGGGACAGCGAGCTCTGGAAACACCATATATTTT. The chain has TRBV9 and TRBJ1-3; TRBD1 matches 7 bases. This CDR3 is built from 16 residues. V lost 2 bases to trimming and J lost 0 bases; unmatched junction nucleotides: 5. The V gene's germline CDR1 is SGDLS and CDR2 YYNGEE.

The CDR3, as DNA: TGCGCCAGCAGTGAGCCGGAAGTTTTAGCGGGCGGGATCACCGGGGAGCTGTTTTTT. Translated, it gives CASSEPEVLAGGITGELFF. The chain is built from TRBV10-2 and TRBJ2-2; 7 bases map to TRBD2. Losses at the gene ends were 2 bases for V and 4 bases for J; bases not matched to a gene: 16. This CDR3 region has 19 residues. The germline CDR1 and CDR2 sequences are WSHSY and SAAADI.

The chain joins TRBV24-1 to TRBJ2-5; no definite D call. The CDR3 extends over 16 amino acids. Trimming cost V 3 bases and J 5 bases, with 18 bases left between them. Germline V gene sequence: CDR1 KGHDR, CDR2 SFDVKD. CDR3 region: CATSDPDRKLGETQYF. The CDR3 DNA is TGTGCCACCAGTGATCCGGACCGAAAATTAGGGGAGACCCAGTACTTC.

V usage is TRBV7-2 and J usage is TRBJ2-7, with a possible D match to TRBD1 (6 bases). Germline V gene lookup returns CDR1 SGHTA and CDR2 FQGNSA. The V end lost 5 bases, the J end lost 2 bases, and 16 bases lay between the germline ends. The CDR3 totals 15 residues. The CDR3 protein is CASSGLGQTPYEQYF. The CDR3 DNA is TGTGCCAGCAGCGGGCTAGGACAGACCCCCTACGAGCAGTACTTC. The variable domain in full, completed from reference TRBV7-2 and TRBJ2-7, reads GAGVSQSPSNKVTEKGKDVELRCDPISGHTALYWYRQSLGQGLEFLIYFQGNSAPDKSGLPSDRFSAERTGGSVSTLTIQRTQQEDSAVYLCASSGLGQTPYEQYFGPGTRLTVT.

V gene TRBV7-2 combines with J gene TRBJ2-1; no definite D call. CDR1 and CDR2 from the germline V gene are SGHTA and FQGNSA. The CDR3 length is 12 residues. The ends were cut back, 4 bases at V and 6 bases at J, with 7 bases in the middle. The CDR3 here is CASSSAFNEQFF. The DNA of the CDR3 is TGTGCCAGCAGCTCCGCATTCAATGAGCAGTTCTTC.

The chain uses TRBV6-1 and TRBJ1-1; tentative D call: TRBD1 (5 bases). There are 15 residues in the CDR3. Germline assignment: CDR1 MNHNS and CDR2 SASEGT. The germline V and J ends were trimmed by 0 bases and 4 bases, with 12 bases remaining between them. The CDR3 loop is CASSEALRVGTEAFF. As DNA, the CDR3 is TGTGCCAGCAGTGAAGCGCTCAGGGTGGGCACTGAAGCTTTCTTT.

This clonotype was seen more than once but under ten times. One junction end does not reproduce the germline sequence, and a read error may be involved. The chain links TRBV7-3 to TRBJ2-3, with TRBD1 identical over 8 bases. This CDR3 is 14 amino acids long. Germline V CDR1 and CDR2: SGHTA, FQGTGA. CDR3 sequence: CASSLDVAGGGLHF. The CDR3 DNA is TGTGCCAGCAGCTTAGATGTTGCAGGGGGCGGTTTACATTTT. The full variable domain, completed using reference TRBV7-3 and TRBJ2-3, is GAGVSQTPSNKVTEKGKYVELRCDPISGHTALYWYRQSLGQGPEFLIYFQGTGAADDSGLPNDRFFAVRPEGSVSTLKIQRTERGDSAVYLCASSLDVAGGGLHFGPGTRLTVL.

The J gene is TRBJ2-7, the V gene TRBV2; D call uncertain. CDR1 SNHLY and CDR2 FYNNEI come from the germline V gene. The CDR3 is 12 amino acids. With 5 bases removed from V and 3 bases from J, the gap between germline ends came to 8 bases. The CDR3 protein is CASSPMDYEQYF. CDR3 nucleotides: TGTGCCAGCAGTCCAATGGACTACGAGCAGTACTTC.

This clonotype was observed a few times. The V gene is TRBV20-1, the J gene TRBJ1-5; D may be TRBD1 (6 bases). The CDR3 extends over 15 amino acids. CDR1 DFQATT and CDR2 SNEGSKA come from the germline V gene (reference sequence). V lost 0 bases and J 7 bases, leaving 16 bases between the germline ends. The CDR3 reads CSARDRTGSGQPQHF. As DNA, the CDR3 is TGCAGTGCTAGAGATCGTACAGGGAGTGGGCAGCCCCAGCATTTT.

The rearrangement joins TRBV5-1 to TRBJ2-3; 13 bases line up with TRBD2. With 4 bases clipped from V and 4 bases from J, the junction kept 6 bases outside the gene matches. CDR1 and CDR2 from the germline V gene are SGHRS and YFSETQ. This CDR3 comprises 16 residues. The CDR3 nucleotides are TGCGCCAGCAGCCCCGGGACTAGCGGGACATCAGATACGCAGTATTTT. Amino acid sequence: CASSPGTSGTSDTQYF.